One and the same sample provided the 16 T cell receptor beta chains below, sequenced in a study of OX40 agonist ivuxolimab in advanced cancers. The repertoire was sequenced with immunoSEQ multiplex PCR; TCRdb's copy has only in-frame clones and lacks some. Here the sample spans about 66,000 clones, approximately 80% being singletons. The sample here was CD4+ or CD8+ T cells sorted from blood, taken in a trial of the OX40 agonist ivuxolimab. Receptor source: an adult with an advanced solid tumor such as melanoma, head and neck, liver or kidney cancer.

A single count supports this clone. V gene TRBV9 combines with J gene TRBJ2-3, with D unresolved. The CDR3 runs 16 residues. V was shortened by 0 bases and J by 0 bases, with 11 bases between the two germline ends. Germline assignment: CDR1 SGDLS and CDR2 YYNGEE. The CDR3 DNA follows: TGTGCCAGCAGCGTAGGACCTCACCAGAGCACAGATACGCAGTATTTT. This gives the protein CASSVGPHQSTDTQYF.

The chain links TRBV2 to TRBJ1-5; no reliable D call. With 6 bases removed from V and 6 bases from J, the gap between germline ends came to 18 bases. CDR3 size: 15 residues. CDR1 is SNHLY and CDR2 is FYNNEI in the germline V gene. The CDR3 DNA follows: TGTGCCAGCAGGGACCTTACAAAGGATGGTCAGCCCCAGCATTTT. It yields the protein CASRDLTKDGQPQHF.

V is TRBV5-6 and J is TRBJ1-5, with a weak D call TRBD1 (5 bases). Germline CDR1 and CDR2: SGHDT and YYEEEE. Trimming took 1 base from V and 4 from J, leaving 15 bases between them. The CDR3 consists of 16 residues. CDR3: CASSLFTWGQNQPQHF. For the CDR3, the DNA is TGTGCCAGCAGCTTGTTCACTTGGGGCCAAAATCAGCCCCAGCATTTT.

The chain uses TRBV5-6 and TRBJ2-7; TRBD1 aligns across 10 bases. Trimming removed 5 bases from V and 6 bases from J; junction bases left unmatched: 8. Germline CDR1 and CDR2: SGHDT and YYEEEE. This CDR3 contains 14 residues. The CDR3 region has the DNA TGTGCCAGCAGGGCCGGGACAGGGGTACCCGAGCAGTACTTC. Translation gives CASRAGTGVPEQYF.

The chain employs TRBV10-1 and TRBJ2-3; 10 bases fit TRBD2. The CDR3 has 15 amino acids. CDR1 WNHNN and CDR2 SYGVQD come from the germline V gene (reference sequence). J gave up 1 base and V 2 bases, and 0 bases lay outside the gene matches. The DNA for the CDR3 is TGCGCCAGCAGTGAGAGCGGGGGGGGCACAGATACGCAGTATTTT. Its protein is CASSESGGGTDTQYF.

This chain connects TRBV19 to TRBJ1-5; a possible D gene is TRBD1 (5 bases). Per the germline V gene, CDR1 is LNHDA and CDR2 is SQIVND (reference sequence). Trimming pared 10 bases from V and 2 bases from J, leaving 18 bases between. CDR3 length equals 15 residues. DNA of the CDR3: TGTGCCACGTATAGTCCAGGGAGGGGCAATCAGCCCCAGCATTTT. Translation: CATYSPGRGNQPQHF.

The CDR3 region has the DNA TGTGCCAGCAGTGAGCAGGGAACCTATAATTCACCCCTCCACTTT. Translated, it gives CASSEQGTYNSPLHF. The chain joins TRBV2 to TRBJ1-6; weak D call: TRBD1 (5 bases). Germline lookup yields CDR1 SNHLY and CDR2 FYNNEI. The CDR3 is 15 amino acids. Trimming removed 3 bases at V and 2 bases at J, with 8 bases between.

The chain uses TRBV30 and TRBJ1-4; TRBD1 matches 9 bases. Germline assignment: CDR1 GTSNPN and CDR2 SVGIG (reference sequence). The ends lost 7 bases at V and 0 bases at J; junction bases unmatched: 3. The CDR3 totals 14 residues. The CDR3 loop reads CASDRGATNEKLFF. In DNA, the CDR3 is TGTGCCTCGGACAGGGGTGCAACTAATGAAAAACTGTTTTTT.

Here the CDR3 DNA reads TGTGCCAGCTCACCACCCGGTCCAGTACGCACAGATACGCAGTATTTT. This codes for CASSPPGPVRTDTQYF. The chain links TRBV18 to TRBJ2-3; no clear D. The germline gives CDR1 KGHSH, CDR2 LQKENI. The CDR3 has 16 amino acids. Trimming removed 0 bases from V and 1 base from J, with 11 bases in between.

The V and J genes are TRBV30 and TRBJ2-1; D gene unclear. Germline CDR1 and CDR2: GTSNPN and SVGIG (reference sequence). The CDR3 is 13 amino acids. V shed 1 base and J shed 0 bases, with 4 bases lying between them. The CDR3 region is CAWSAGSYNEQFF. The CDR3 bases are TGTGCCTGGAGTGCGGGCTCCTACAATGAGCAGTTCTTC.

This clone was found once. The rearrangement uses TRBV5-5 and TRBJ2-4; a possible D gene is TRBD2 (5 bases). CDR1 and CDR2 from the germline V gene are SGHKS and YYEKEE (reference sequence). This CDR3 has 13 amino acids. The V gene lost 3 bases and the J gene lost 7 bases, with 11 bases spanning the gap. CDR3 nucleotide sequence: TGTGCCAGCAGCTCTAGGACTGAGAACATTCAGTACTTC. Translation gives CASSSRTENIQYF.

This chain joins TRBV5-4 and TRBJ1-1; D uncertain. Germline values: CDR1 SGHNT, CDR2 YYREEE (reference sequence). The CDR3 totals 13 residues. Trimming shortened V by 0 bases and J by 1 base, and 4 bases separated the two germline ends. CDR3 in DNA: TGTGCCAGCAGCTTGGACAGGAACACTGAAGCTTTCTTT. It encodes CASSLDRNTEAFF.

The chain is built from TRBV15 and TRBJ2-3; possibly TRBD2 for D (6 bases). Trimming pared 0 bases from V and 5 bases from J, leaving 12 bases between. CDR1 and CDR2 from the germline V gene are LNHNV and YYDKDF (reference sequence). The length of the CDR3 is 15 residues. In nucleotides, the CDR3 is TGTGCCACCAGCAGAGATCTGGGGAGGTTAGATACGCAGTATTTT. Encoded protein: CATSRDLGRLDTQYF.

V gene TRBV30 combines with J gene TRBJ1-1; 9 positions agree with TRBD1. V lost 2 bases to trimming and J lost 6 bases; unmatched junction nucleotides: 10. From germline, CDR1 is GTSNPN and CDR2 SVGIG (reference sequence). The CDR3 contains 15 residues. CDR3 DNA: TGTGCCTGGAGTTCGGGGGACAGGGATGCGGCTGAAGCTTTCTTT. This translates into CAWSSGDRDAAEAFF.

The chain employs TRBV5-1 and TRBJ1-5; 7 positions agree with TRBD1. Unmatched junction bases numbered 5, after V lost 3 bases and J lost 2 bases. CDR3 length equals 15 residues. Looked up from germline, CDR1 is SGHRS and CDR2 is YFSETQ. The CDR3 reads CASSSTGAGNQPQHF. CDR3 sequence (DNA): TGCGCCAGCAGCTCTACAGGGGCTGGCAATCAGCCCCAGCATTTT.

The chain recombines TRBV7-9 with TRBJ2-5; D gene ambiguous. The J call may be in error: the DNA end matches TRBJ2-7 better. The CDR3 runs 11 residues. Germline CDR1 and CDR2: SEHNR and FQNEAQ (reference sequence). The CDR3 region has the DNA TGTGCCAGCAGCTTAGAGTACGAGCAGTACTTC. It specifies CASSLEYEQYF.